Following are 32 T cell receptor beta chains from one sample sequenced in a study of cytomegalovirus exposure and HLA in healthy donors. PCR employed 60 Vbeta and 13 Jbeta primers. Clones were read by immunoSEQ multiplex PCR, and TCRdb kept only the in-frame ones, dropping some. Among around 94,000 clones listed, around 84% were seen once. Sequenced: PBMCs. The receptors stem from a man between 18 and 29 years old in good health and CMV-seronegative.

This clone showed up just once. The chain's CDR3 is CASSIDGTSRETQYF. DNA for the CDR3: TGTGCCAGTAGTATAGACGGGACTAGTCGAGAGACCCAGTACTTC. The rearrangement joins TRBV19 to TRBJ2-5; 8 nucleotides align to TRBD2. V lost 0 bases, J lost 4 bases, and 4 bases stayed unmatched. The CDR3 is 15 amino acids. CDR1 and CDR2 from the germline V gene are LNHDA and SQIVND (reference sequence).

The V call is TRBV2, the J call TRBJ2-5, with D possibly TRBD2 on 5 matching bases. Germline V lookup: CDR1 SNHLY, CDR2 FYNNEI. Between the trimmed V and J ends, which lost 4 bases and 6 bases, there was a span of 15 bases. The CDR3 contains 14 residues. The CDR3 nucleotides read TGTGCCAGCAGTGGCTCTAGCTTGATACAGACCCAGTACTTC. It specifies CASSGSSLIQTQYF.

This chain uses TRBV19 with TRBJ1-3; D call uncertain. Germline lookup yields CDR1 LNHDA and CDR2 SQIVND (reference sequence). Between the trimmed V and J ends, which lost 8 bases and 5 bases, there was a span of 10 bases. The CDR3 runs to 12 residues. The CDR3 DNA is TGTGCCAGTTATAAGGAGCGAAACACCATATATTTT. The encoded protein is CASYKERNTIYF. Variable domain in full (rest from reference TRBV19 and TRBJ1-3): DGGITQSPKYLFRKEGQNVTLSCEQNLNHDAMYWYRQDPGQGLRLIYYSQIVNDFQKGDIAEGYSVSREKKESFPLTVTSAQKNPTAFYLCASYKERNTIYFGEGSWLTVV.

Only one count was recorded for this clone. J is TRBJ2-1 and V is TRBV10-1; D might be TRBD2 (6 bases). V was clipped by 3 bases and J by 15 bases, with 18 bases between them. The CDR3 length is 13 residues. CDR1 is WNHNN and CDR2 is SYGVQD in the germline V gene (reference sequence). CDR3 in DNA: TGCGCCAGCAGTGAATCTCCGGGGAGGATAAGGTTCTTC. This sequence encodes CASSESPGRIRFF.

The V and J genes are TRBV7-9 and TRBJ2-7; 10 nucleotides match TRBD2. Trimming cost V 5 bases and J 6 bases; bases outside gene matches: 10. Looked up from germline, CDR1 is SEHNR and CDR2 is FQNEAQ (reference sequence). This CDR3 has 15 residues. DNA for the CDR3: TGTGCCAGCAGCGCTAGCGGGAGTGCCCCCCTCGAGCAGTACTTC. This translates into CASSASGSAPLEQYF. Full variable domain (remainder filled in from reference TRBV7-9 and TRBJ2-7): DTGVSQNPRHKITKRGQNVTFRCDPISEHNRLYWYRQTLGQGPEFLTYFQNEAQLEKSRLLSDRFSAERPKGSFSTLEIQRTEQGDSAMYLCASSASGSAPLEQYFGPGTRLTVT.

The V call is TRBV27, the J call TRBJ1-4; no clear D gene. Germline values: CDR1 MNHEY, CDR2 SMNVEV (reference sequence). This CDR3 spans 15 amino acids. The V and J ends lost 2 bases and 5 bases respectively, with 12 bases between them. Written as DNA, the CDR3 is TGTGCCAGCAGTTTAACAGCGGGTTGGAATGAAAAACTGTTTTTT. It encodes CASSLTAGWNEKLFF.

This clone is a singleton in its sample. The chain employs TRBV28 and TRBJ1-1; D not resolved. The CDR3 runs to 14 residues. V was shortened by 7 bases and J by 1 base, with 13 bases between the two germline ends. CDR1 and CDR2 (germline): MDHEN, SYDVKM. The CDR3 loop is CASTNQLKNTEAFF. In DNA, the CDR3 is TGTGCCAGCACCAACCAACTGAAGAACACTGAAGCTTTCTTT.

The J gene is TRBJ2-2, the V gene TRBV2; 10 bases are a match to TRBD2. Germline loops: CDR1 SNHLY, CDR2 FYNNEI. With V trimmed by 6 bases and J by 4 bases, 5 bases remained unmatched. This CDR3 region has 15 residues. CDR3 region: CASRSGRGSTGELFF. DNA for the CDR3: TGTGCCAGCAGGAGCGGGAGGGGGAGCACCGGGGAGCTGTTTTTT. Full variable domain (remainder filled in from reference TRBV2 and TRBJ2-2): EPEVTQTPSHQVTQMGQEVILRCVPISNHLYFYWYRQILGQKVEFLVSFYNNEISEKSEIFDDQFSVERPDGSNFTLKIRSTKLEDSAMYFCASRSGRGSTGELFFGEGSRLTVL.

This clone was counted once. The chain links TRBV6-1 to TRBJ2-7; D is perhaps TRBD2 (5 bases). Germline V CDR1 and CDR2: MNHNS, SASEGT. The CDR3 consists of 13 residues. V dropped 1 base and J dropped 2 bases, with 6 bases sitting between them. CDR3 in DNA: TGTGCCAGCAGTGAAGGAGGGCCCTACGAGCAGTACTTC. Protein product: CASSEGGPYEQYF.

The chain combines TRBV6-4 with TRBJ2-3, with D possibly matching TRBD2 (6 bases). CDR3 length: 17 amino acids. The germline V gene has CDR1 MRHNA and CDR2 SNTAGT. V lost 2 bases and J lost 3, with 18 bases in between. This CDR3 is CASSDHARGAGTDTQYF. The CDR3 DNA sequence: TGTGCCAGCAGTGACCACGCGCGGGGCGCGGGGACAGATACGCAGTATTTT.

The chain combines TRBV6-1 with TRBJ2-7, with 9 bases matching TRBD1. Germline V gives CDR1 MNHNS, CDR2 SASEGT. CDR3 length: 14 amino acids. V gave up 6 bases and J gave up 2 bases; unmatched junction bases: 5. Here the CDR3 DNA reads TGTGCCAGCAGGATCGGGACAGGGCCCTACGAGCAGTACTTC. This sequence encodes CASRIGTGPYEQYF.

V and J are TRBV6-5 and TRBJ1-5; the D gene is possibly TRBD1 (6 bases). The CDR3 consists of 13 residues. V dropped 5 bases and J dropped 7 bases, with 12 bases sitting between them. Germline V CDR1 and CDR2: MNHEY, SVGAGI. The CDR3 reads CASSRQARQPQHF. The CDR3 DNA reads TGTGCCAGCAGTAGACAGGCCAGACAGCCCCAGCATTTT.

The chain uses TRBV2 and TRBJ1-1; D is unclear. CDR3 length: 14 amino acids. Looked up from germline, CDR1 is SNHLY and CDR2 is FYNNEI. Trimming shortened V by 7 bases and J by 0 bases, and 12 bases separated the two germline ends. CDR3 in DNA: TGTGCCAGCAAATTCCAAACGGTGAACACTGAAGCTTTCTTT. Protein: CASKFQTVNTEAFF.

The sample holds one count of this clone. The chain links TRBV23-1 to TRBJ1-5; D call uncertain. TRBV23-1 is known as an ORF, though its function is uncertain. CDR3 size: 19 residues. The V and J ends lost 7 bases and 5 bases respectively, with 30 bases between them. The CDR3 loop is CASTQPHSVWRTLHQPQHF. The CDR3 DNA is TGCGCCAGCACCCAACCCCATAGTGTATGGCGTACACTACATCAGCCCCAGCATTTT.

V usage is TRBV2 and J usage is TRBJ1-2; no clear D. Trimming removed 5 bases at V and 8 bases at J, with 15 bases between. The length of the CDR3 is 13 residues. CDR1 and CDR2 (germline): SNHLY, FYNNEI. CDR3 loop: CASSPGREKGYTF. CDR3 in DNA: TGTGCCAGCAGTCCGGGAAGGGAGAAGGGCTACACCTTC.

The rearrangement joins TRBV5-1 to TRBJ2-1; 10 bases agree with TRBD2. The CDR3 is made up of 17 amino acids. Germline trimming cut 1 base from V and 0 bases from J; bases unmatched to any gene: 4. Germline V CDR1 and CDR2: SGHRS, YFSETQ. DNA of the CDR3: TGCGCCAGCAGCTTGAGGACTAGCGGTAGCTCCTACAATGAGCAGTTCTTC. Translating gives CASSLRTSGSSYNEQFF.

This clone was seen only once. This rearrangement joins TRBV30 to TRBJ1-2, with D unresolved. From germline, CDR1 is GTSNPN and CDR2 SVGIG (reference sequence). Trimming stripped 0 bases from V and 2 bases from J, with 7 bases between. The length of the CDR3 is 13 residues. Here the CDR3 reads CAWSVSLNYGYTF. CDR3 sequence (DNA): TGTGCCTGGAGTGTCTCCTTAAACTATGGCTACACCTTC. The full variable domain, completed using reference TRBV30 and TRBJ1-2, is SQTIHQWPATLVQPVGSPLSLECTVEGTSNPNLYWYRQAAGRGLQLLFYSVGIGQISSEVPQNLSASRPQDRQFILSSKKLLLSDSGFYLCAWSVSLNYGYTFGSGTRLTVV.

The gene calls are TRBV5-1 and TRBJ1-1; D uncertain. Trimming pared 3 bases from V and 5 bases from J, leaving 17 bases between. Germline CDR1 is SGHRS and CDR2 is YFSETQ. This CDR3 spans 15 amino acids. The CDR3 reads CASSSYRASGTEAFF. The CDR3 DNA sequence: TGCGCCAGCAGCTCATATCGGGCCTCGGGAACTGAAGCTTTCTTT.

The V gene is TRBV29-1, the J gene TRBJ1-1, with D tentatively TRBD1 (5 bases). The CDR3 contains 13 residues. Germline values: CDR1 SQVTM, CDR2 ANQGSEA. The V end was cut by 4 bases, the J end by 0 bases, with 9 bases between. Written as DNA, the CDR3 is TGCAGCGTTGGACAGAGGATGAACACTGAAGCTTTCTTT. Protein: CSVGQRMNTEAFF.

The gene calls are TRBV7-6 and TRBJ1-1; perhaps TRBD1 as D (6 bases). The V gene's germline CDR1 is SGHVS and CDR2 FNYEAQ. The CDR3 totals 13 residues. Trimming left V 4 bases short and J 3 bases short, with 9 bases between. The CDR3 reads CASSYNRDTEAFF. CDR3 nucleotides: TGTGCCAGCAGCTACAACAGGGACACTGAAGCTTTCTTT.

CDR3 DNA: TGTGCCAGCAGGGGGGCGGACCACGAGCAGTACTTC. As protein: CASRGADHEQYF. This chain connects TRBV7-9 to TRBJ2-7, with D perhaps matching TRBD1 (6 bases). The CDR3 totals 12 residues. V was trimmed by 6 bases and J by 5 bases, leaving 11 bases between them. Germline loops: CDR1 SEHNR, CDR2 FQNEAQ (reference sequence).

The chain links TRBV25-1 to TRBJ2-6, with D maybe TRBD1 (5 bases). Looked up from germline, CDR1 is MGHDK and CDR2 is SYGVNS. This CDR3 region has 16 residues. The V gene lost 4 bases and the J gene lost 0 bases, with 10 bases spanning the gap. CDR3: CASSGTGRSGANVLTF. The CDR3 bases are TGTGCCAGCAGTGGTACAGGCCGCTCTGGGGCCAACGTCCTGACTTTC.

The chain carries TRBV28 and TRBJ1-5; D gene ambiguous. The germline V and J ends were trimmed by 2 bases and 5 bases, with 10 bases remaining between them. Per germline, CDR1 MDHEN and CDR2 SYDVKM. This CDR3 has 14 residues. The CDR3 loop is CASSLTRNHQPQHF. For the CDR3, the DNA is TGTGCCAGCAGTTTAACCAGGAATCATCAGCCCCAGCATTTT.

CDR3 nucleotides: TGTGCCAGCTCACCGGGCGGGGTGGTAGAGGAGCAGTACTTC. This sequence encodes CASSPGGVVEEQYF. The genes are TRBV18 and TRBJ2-7; a weak D match, TRBD2 (6 bases). V was shortened by 3 bases and J by 7 bases, with 16 bases between the two germline ends. CDR3 length: 14 residues. In germline, CDR1 is KGHSH, CDR2 LQKENI.

The rearrangement links TRBV6-1 to TRBJ1-1, with 11 nucleotides matching TRBD1. The CDR3 is 16 residues long. Trimming took 0 bases from V and 5 from J; bases not matched to a gene: 5. Germline V gene data show CDR1 as MNHNS and CDR2 as SASEGT. The CDR3, as DNA: TGTGCCAGCAGTGAAGCAGGGACAGGGGGTAAGACTGAAGCTTTCTTT. This sequence encodes CASSEAGTGGKTEAFF.

This clone has only a few counts. J is TRBJ1-1 and V is TRBV6-1; D gene uncertain. The germline CDR1 and CDR2 sequences are MNHNS and SASEGT. Between the trimmed V and J ends, which lost 6 bases and 1 base, there was a span of 15 bases. The CDR3 consists of 15 residues. In DNA, the CDR3 is TGTGCCAGCAGCCATATCGGGAACGAGAACACTGAAGCTTTCTTT. Amino acid sequence: CASSHIGNENTEAFF.

This clone was observed once. J is TRBJ1-5 and V is TRBV28; D remains unclear. Germline V gives CDR1 MDHEN, CDR2 SYDVKM. V lost 2 bases, J lost 4 bases, and 9 bases lay in between. The CDR3 consists of 14 residues. The CDR3 DNA sequence: TGTGCCAGCAGTTTACCGACGCGGAATCAGCCCCAGCATTTT. It encodes CASSLPTRNQPQHF.

The chain couples TRBV27 to TRBJ1-5; 7 bases line up with TRBD1. This CDR3 contains 14 residues. Germline values: CDR1 MNHEY, CDR2 SMNVEV (reference sequence). After removal of 6 bases from V and 7 bases from J, the junction contained 9 bases not matched to a gene. The CDR3 region has the DNA TGTGCCAGCAGGCGAAGACAGGGAGGCCAGCCCCAGCATTTT. This encodes CASRRRQGGQPQHF.

The V call is TRBV30, the J call TRBJ1-2; D may be TRBD1 (5 bases). Between the trimmed V and J ends, which lost 0 bases and 5 bases, there was a span of 13 bases. Germline V gene lookup returns CDR1 GTSNPN and CDR2 SVGIG (reference sequence). This CDR3 region has 14 residues. This CDR3 reads CAWSVGGVFYGYTF. The CDR3 nucleotides are TGTGCCTGGAGTGTCGGGGGGGTATTTTATGGCTACACCTTC.

DNA for the CDR3: TGCGCCAGCAGCTTAACAGGAACGATCGGGGAGCTGTTTTTT. This gives the protein CASSLTGTIGELFF. The V and J genes are TRBV5-1 and TRBJ2-2, with a tentative D call TRBD1 (5 bases). The CDR3 sequence is 14 residues long. The germline V and J ends were trimmed by 2 bases and 7 bases, with 12 bases remaining between them. Germline CDR1 and CDR2: SGHRS and YFSETQ.

The J gene is TRBJ2-7, the V gene TRBV6-6; 9 nucleotides line up with TRBD2. The V gene's germline CDR1 is MNHNY and CDR2 SVGAGI (reference sequence). V lost 5 bases to trimming and J lost 7 bases; unmatched junction nucleotides: 3. The CDR3 length is 12 residues. CDR3 sequence: CASSTSGREQYF. The CDR3 region has the DNA TGTGCCAGCAGTACCAGCGGGAGGGAGCAGTACTTC.

V and J are TRBV6-5 and TRBJ2-3, with D hard to call. The CDR3 length is 15 residues. V was cut by 0 bases and J by 2 bases, with 9 bases left in between. The germline V gene encodes CDR1 MNHEY and CDR2 SVGAGI. The CDR3 bases are TGTGCCAGCAGTTACTCACCGAGGCCCACAGATACGCAGTATTTT. Translation gives CASSYSPRPTDTQYF.